Presented here are 29 T cell receptor beta chains from one specimen sequenced in a study of blood T cell repertoires in COVID-19. Profiled with immunoSEQ multiplex PCR; TCRdb holds only in-frame clones, not every one. This sample has 250,000 or so clones, with 86% found just once. Input material: peripheral blood. These receptors were taken from an elderly man with acute or convalescent COVID-19.

The chain carries TRBV28 and TRBJ1-2, with 9 bases matching TRBD1. V shed 6 bases and J 3 bases; nucleotides not matched to a gene: 5. CDR3 size: 14 residues. Germline V lookup: CDR1 MDHEN, CDR2 SYDVKM. The CDR3 sequence: CASRRQGVDYGYTF. DNA of the CDR3: TGTGCCAGCAGACGACAGGGGGTGGACTATGGCTACACCTTC.

This chain connects TRBV5-1 to TRBJ2-7, with TRBD2 matching over 10 bases. The germline V gene has CDR1 SGHRS and CDR2 YFSETQ. V dropped 3 bases and J dropped 4; count of bases not matched to a gene: 7. The CDR3 has 15 residues. CDR3: CASSSGSGRKYEQYF. The CDR3 DNA is TGCGCCAGCAGCTCTGGTAGCGGGAGGAAGTACGAGCAGTACTTC.

This clone has a single count. This sequence joins TRBV5-4 and TRBJ1-6; TRBD1 might be the D (6 bases). The length of the CDR3 is 16 residues. Between the trimmed V and J ends, which lost 4 bases and 7 bases, there was a span of 18 bases. Looked up from germline, CDR1 is SGHNT and CDR2 is YYREEE (reference sequence). CDR3 protein: CASSGGTGFGNSPLHF. The CDR3 region has the DNA TGTGCCAGCAGCGGGGGAACAGGGTTCGGGAATTCACCCCTCCACTTT.

With respect to this clone: Other DNA sequences within the sample encode an identical CDR3. This chain connects TRBV5-5 to TRBJ1-5; possible D gene TRBD1, 5 bases. The CDR3 has 14 residues. Germline values: CDR1 SGHKS, CDR2 YYEKEE (reference sequence). Trimming removed 0 bases from V and 5 bases from J, with 9 bases in between. DNA of the CDR3: TGTGCCAGCAGCTTGGCTGGGGGGGATCAGCCCCAGCATTTT. It encodes CASSLAGGDQPQHF.

The chain is built from TRBV19 and TRBJ2-2; 7 positions match TRBD2. Losses at the gene ends were 7 bases for V and 5 bases for J; bases not matched to a gene: 10. Germline values: CDR1 LNHDA, CDR2 SQIVND (reference sequence). The CDR3 runs 15 residues. CDR3 loop: CASTMGAGLTGELFF. Written as DNA, the CDR3 is TGTGCCAGTACCATGGGAGCGGGGCTAACCGGGGAGCTGTTTTTT.

The chain uses TRBV4-3 and TRBJ1-5; D gene uncertain. V shed 0 bases and J shed 5 bases, with 11 bases lying between them. Germline loops: CDR1 LGHNA, CDR2 YSLEER. The CDR3 consists of 15 residues. DNA of the CDR3: TGCGCCAGCAGCCAAGATTACGCGAGCGATCAGCCCCAGCATTTT. Its translation: CASSQDYASDQPQHF.

The V call is TRBV28, the J call TRBJ1-1; D is uncertain. Germline assignment: CDR1 MDHEN and CDR2 SYDVKM. Trimming removed 3 bases from V and 1 base from J, with 6 bases in between. The CDR3 is 13 residues long. CDR3 nucleotide sequence: TGTGCCAGCAGTTTGTTCGGGAACACTGAAGCTTTCTTT. This gives the protein CASSLFGNTEAFF.

This chain links TRBV7-2 with TRBJ1-6; weak D call: TRBD1 (5 bases). The CDR3 runs to 15 residues. Germline V CDR1 and CDR2: SGHTA, FQGNSA. Trimming shortened V by 2 bases and J by 4 bases, and 9 bases separated the two germline ends. The CDR3 region has the DNA TGTGCCAGCAGCTTAACGACAGCATATAATTCACCCCTCCACTTT. The encoded protein is CASSLTTAYNSPLHF.

The count of this clone is one. The chain joins TRBV15 to TRBJ1-6, with 9 bases lining up with TRBD1. V lost 8 bases to trimming and J lost 6 bases; unmatched junction nucleotides: 5. Per germline, CDR1 LNHNV and CDR2 YYDKDF (reference sequence). There are 14 residues in the CDR3. CDR3 amino acids: CATRGTGLNSPLHF. The CDR3 DNA reads TGTGCCACCCGAGGGACAGGGCTTAATTCACCCCTCCACTTT.

The chain recombines TRBV5-1 with TRBJ1-1; no firm D call. Germline-derived CDR1 and CDR2 are SGHRS and YFSETQ. CDR3 length: 16 amino acids. Trimming left V 0 bases short and J 5 bases short, with 17 bases between. The CDR3 reads CASSLEGAVMGTEAFF. The CDR3 DNA reads TGCGCCAGCAGCTTGGAGGGAGCGGTCATGGGGACTGAAGCTTTCTTT.

V is TRBV7-8 and J is TRBJ1-1; unclear D gene. CDR3 size: 15 residues. The V gene lost 1 base and the J gene lost 4 bases, with 13 bases spanning the gap. Germline CDR1 is SGHVS and CDR2 is FQNEAQ. This CDR3 reads CASSLGPGRGTEAFF. CDR3 sequence (DNA): TGTGCCAGCAGCTTAGGCCCTGGCCGTGGCACTGAAGCTTTCTTT.

This chain joins TRBV3-1 (or the pseudogene TRBV3-2) and TRBJ1-1; D uncertain. Germline CDR1 LGHDT, CDR2 YNNKEL (reference sequence). There are 13 residues in the CDR3. V gave up 0 bases and J gave up 5 bases, with 7 bases separating them. The CDR3 DNA sequence: TGTGCCAGCAGCCAAGACGCGGGAACTGAAGCTTTCTTT. Translation: CASSQDAGTEAFF.

This chain links TRBV6-6 with TRBJ2-3; 14 bases align to TRBD2. Per germline, CDR1 MNHNY and CDR2 SVGAGI (reference sequence). The CDR3 is 17 amino acids. The ends lost 5 bases at V and 6 bases at J; junction bases unmatched: 10. CDR3 sequence reads: CASSHTPGLAGADTQYF. Here the CDR3 DNA reads TGTGCCAGCAGTCACACACCGGGACTAGCGGGGGCTGATACGCAGTATTTT.

The chain uses TRBV7-6 and TRBJ1-4; 9 nucleotides line up with TRBD1. Germline loops: CDR1 SGHVS, CDR2 FNYEAQ. V shed 1 base, J shed 8 bases, and the junction held 5 bases outside the gene matches. This CDR3 has 15 residues. CDR3 in amino acids: CASSLGTGASEKLFF. The CDR3 nucleotides are TGTGCCAGCAGCTTAGGGACAGGGGCGAGCGAAAAACTGTTTTTT. The complete variable domain, with remaining parts taken from reference TRBV7-6 and TRBJ1-4, reads GAGVSQSPRYKVTKRGQDVALRCDPISGHVSLYWYRQALGQGPEFLTYFNYEAQQDKSGLPNDRFSAERPEGSISTLTIQRTEQRDSAMYRCASSLGTGASEKLFFGSGTQLSVL.

CDR3 in DNA: TGTGCCAGCAGTTTATATGGGACAGGGGGAACTGAAGCTTTCTTT. The encoded protein is CASSLYGTGGTEAFF. The chain is built from TRBV28 and TRBJ1-1; 11 bases align to TRBD1. The CDR3 consists of 15 residues. CDR1 is MDHEN, CDR2 SYDVKM, per germline. The trim removed 1 base at V and 5 bases at J, leaving 3 bases unmatched.

The V gene is TRBV19, the J gene TRBJ2-6, with D tentatively TRBD1 (6 bases). The CDR3 has 16 amino acids. Germline lookup yields CDR1 LNHDA and CDR2 SQIVND (reference sequence). Trimming stripped 6 bases from V and 0 bases from J, with 12 bases between. Here the CDR3 DNA reads TGTGCCAGTAGGATGGACAGCCTCTCTGGGGCCAACGTCCTGACTTTC. This codes for CASRMDSLSGANVLTF.

The V gene is TRBV28, the J gene TRBJ1-2; unclear D gene. The CDR3 is 17 residues long. V was shortened by 4 bases and J by 0 bases, with 18 bases between the two germline ends. Per germline, CDR1 MDHEN and CDR2 SYDVKM. The CDR3 bases are TGTGCCAGCAGTTCGAGGGTGGGCCCTTTAGCTAACTATGGCTACACCTTC. Encoded protein: CASSSRVGPLANYGYTF.

The V and J genes are TRBV7-2 and TRBJ1-2; possibly TRBD1 for D (6 bases). The CDR3 has 14 amino acids. Germline CDR1 is SGHTA and CDR2 is FQGNSA. V was clipped by 5 bases and J by 3 bases, with 13 bases between them. The CDR3 DNA sequence: TGTGCCAGCAGCCCGCAACAGGGTGACTATGGCTACACCTTC. As protein: CASSPQQGDYGYTF.

V and J are TRBV6-5 and TRBJ2-2; 7 bases match TRBD2. This CDR3 is 15 amino acids long. With 1 base clipped from V and 7 bases from J, the junction kept 6 bases outside the gene matches. Germline V gives CDR1 MNHEY, CDR2 SVGAGI. In DNA, the CDR3 is TGTGCCAGCAGTTACTGGCGGGAGTCGGGCGGGGAGCTGTTTTTT. Amino acid sequence: CASSYWRESGGELFF.

Only one count was recorded for this clone. This rearrangement joins TRBV27 to TRBJ1-5; 7 bases are shared with TRBD1. This CDR3 region has 15 residues. With V trimmed by 6 bases and J by 0 bases, 5 bases remained unmatched. Per germline, CDR1 MNHEY and CDR2 SMNVEV (reference sequence). In nucleotides, the CDR3 is TGTGCCAGCAGGCGTCAGGGGGATAGCAATCAGCCCCAGCATTTT. Translated: CASRRQGDSNQPQHF.

The chain employs TRBV4-2 and TRBJ1-5; possibly TRBD1 for D (6 bases). The CDR3 consists of 14 residues. Trimming removed 0 bases at V and 9 bases at J, with 12 bases between. Germline V gene data show CDR1 as LGHNA and CDR2 as YNFKEQ. In DNA form, the CDR3 reads TGTGCCAGCAGCCAAGAAGAAGGGGGGGTGCCCCAGCATTTT. Translation gives CASSQEEGGVPQHF.

This chain joins TRBV2 and TRBJ2-2; D possibly corresponds to TRBD2 (6 bases). The V gene's germline CDR1 is SNHLY and CDR2 FYNNEI. The CDR3 has 13 amino acids. Trimming removed 8 bases at V and 4 bases at J, with 11 bases between. The CDR3 nucleotides read TGTGCCAGCTCCAGGGACTCCACCGGGGAGCTGTTTTTT. Translating it yields CASSRDSTGELFF. Together with reference TRBV2 and TRBJ2-2, the CDR3 gives the full variable domain: EPEVTQTPSHQVTQMGQEVILRCVPISNHLYFYWYRQILGQKVEFLVSFYNNEISEKSEIFDDQFSVERPDGSNFTLKIRSTKLEDSAMYFCASSRDSTGELFFGEGSRLTVL.

To note about this clone: Other nucleotide sequences in the sample specify the same CDR3. This chain joins TRBV19 and TRBJ1-6; no clear D gene. Deletions cut 6 bases from V and 4 bases from J, with 10 bases between. From germline, CDR1 is LNHDA and CDR2 SQIVND (reference sequence). The CDR3 sequence is 14 residues long. For the CDR3, the DNA is TGTGCCAGTAGCATCCGGGGATATAATTCACCCCTCCACTTT. It yields the protein CASSIRGYNSPLHF.

This clone was seen once. V and J are TRBV3-1 (or the pseudogene TRBV3-2) and TRBJ1-6; possibly TRBD1 for D (5 bases). The CDR3 extends over 14 amino acids. Trimming cost V 4 bases and J 9 bases, with 13 bases left between them. Germline V CDR1 and CDR2: LGHDT, YNNKEL (reference sequence). The CDR3 sequence is CASSPRTGGSPLHF. CDR3 bases: TGTGCCAGCAGCCCGCGGACCGGGGGTTCACCCCTCCACTTT.

This chain joins TRBV6-1 and TRBJ2-3, with TRBD2 matching over 10 bases. The CDR3 runs to 14 residues. The V and J ends lost 4 bases and 6 bases, in that order; junction bases with no gene match: 4. Looked up from germline, CDR1 is MNHNS and CDR2 is SASEGT. The CDR3 here is CASSVAGGRDTQYF. As DNA, the CDR3 is TGTGCCAGCAGTGTAGCGGGAGGTCGGGATACGCAGTATTTT.

This chain links TRBV6-5 with TRBJ1-2; D uncertain. The V end was cut by 0 bases, the J end by 4 bases, with 12 bases between. CDR1 is MNHEY, CDR2 SVGAGI, per germline. The CDR3 is made up of 15 amino acids. As DNA, the CDR3 is TGTGCCAGCAGTTACTCGATACTAGGGCCCTATGGCTACACCTTC. Protein sequence: CASSYSILGPYGYTF.

This CDR3 reads CASSESVLGTGAGELFF. CDR3 DNA sequence: TGTGCCAGCAGTGAATCAGTGCTTGGGACAGGAGCCGGGGAGCTGTTTTTT. The genes are TRBV25-1 and TRBJ2-2; TRBD1 agrees at 8 bases. Germline V gives CDR1 MGHDK, CDR2 SYGVNS. This CDR3 is built from 17 residues. V shed 1 base, J shed 6 bases, and the junction held 10 bases outside the gene matches. The full variable domain, completed using reference TRBV25-1 and TRBJ2-2, is EADIYQTPRYLVIGTGKKITLECSQTMGHDKMYWYQQDPGMELHLIHYSYGVNSTEKGDLSSESTVSRIRTEHFPLTLESARPSHTSQYLCASSESVLGTGAGELFFGEGSRLTVL.

This chain links TRBV7-2 with TRBJ1-2; TRBD1 matches at 7 bases. V lost 5 bases, J lost 0 bases, and 6 bases stayed unmatched. The CDR3 loop spans 15 amino acids. Germline V lookup: CDR1 SGHTA, CDR2 FQGNSA. The CDR3 spells CASSLGQPTNYGYTF. CDR3 sequence (DNA): TGTGCCAGCAGCCTGGGACAGCCGACTAACTATGGCTACACCTTC.

The chain couples TRBV28 to TRBJ2-1; D remains unclear. The CDR3 consists of 13 residues. Germline CDR1 and CDR2: MDHEN and SYDVKM. V was pared by 4 bases and J by 0 bases, with 4 bases between. The CDR3 is CASSSNSYNEQFF. CDR3 DNA: TGTGCCAGCAGTTCTAACTCCTACAATGAGCAGTTCTTC.